The TCR beta chain described here comes from a study of blood T cell repertoires in COVID-19. Sequencing used immunoSEQ multiplex PCR; TCRdb keeps in-frame clones, though not all of them. The sample includes 490,000 or so clones, roughly nine tenths of them seen just once. The CDR3 has 17 residues. Germline V gene lookup returns CDR1 MGHRA and CDR2 YSYEKL. Trimming at V came to 4 bases and at J to 3 bases, leaving 12 bases not matched to a gene. The sequenced sample was PBMCs or T cells enriched from blood (not recorded which). The gene calls are TRBV4-1 and TRBJ2-1, with 7 bases matching TRBD2. This receptor was obtained from a woman aged 60-75 years who had recovered from COVID-19. CDR3 DNA sequence: TGCGCCAGCAGCCGAGACCCGGCGGGGGTTGACTACAATGAGCAGTTCTTC. It yields the protein CASSRDPAGVDYNEQFF.